This section outlines one T cell receptor (beta chain) sequence together with its context. Assay used: immunoSEQ multiplex PCR; TCRdb lists only in-frame clones, some missing. The table has around 100,000 clones, roughly 84% seen once. The data originate from a study of blood T cell repertoires in COVID-19. Sequenced sample: peripheral blood. This receptor was obtained from a man aged 55 to 69 with acute or convalescent COVID-19.

Here the CDR3 DNA reads TGTGCCAGCAGTTTAAGACCCCTACTAGCGGGAGGGGGGAATGAGCAGTTCTTC. Amino acid sequence: CASSLRPLLAGGGNEQFF. This sequence joins TRBV27 and TRBJ2-1; 13 nucleotides align to TRBD2. V dropped 2 bases and J dropped 7; count of bases not matched to a gene: 11. This CDR3 has 18 residues. Germline V gene data show CDR1 as MNHEY and CDR2 as SMNVEV (reference sequence).